This paragraph covers one TCR beta chain sequence. What it binds is not known. This sample stems from a study of cytomegalovirus exposure and HLA in healthy donors. Study findings and constraints: When analyzed later, the rates of TCR association showed variation by HLA locus, with DRB1 the most and HLA-C the fewest.

The PCR had 60 Vbeta and 13 Jbeta primers. This table comes from immunoSEQ multiplex PCR, and its TCRdb copy is limited to in-frame clones, with some not included. This table has about 150,000 clones, 60% to 85% appearing once. CDR1 is SEHNR, CDR2 FQNEAQ, per germline (reference sequence). V lost 5 bases to trimming and J lost 0 bases; unmatched junction nucleotides: 6. CDR3 length equals 16 residues. The TCR comes from a female donor in good health and CMV-seropositive. Sequencing was carried out using PBMCs. The chain employs TRBV7-9 and TRBJ1-3; 8 bases line up with TRBD1. The CDR3 DNA sequence: TGTGCCAGCAGCCCCAGGGGGCGCCCCTCTGGAAACACCATATATTTT. Residues: CASSPRGRPSGNTIYF. Together with reference TRBV7-9 and TRBJ1-3, the CDR3 gives the full variable domain: DTGVSQNPRHKITKRGQNVTFRCDPISEHNRLYWYRQTLGQGPEFLTYFQNEAQLEKSRLLSDRFSAERPKGSFSTLEIQRTEQGDSAMYLCASSPRGRPSGNTIYFGEGSWLTVV.